A single sample is the source of the 21 T cell receptor beta chains below, sequenced in a study of T cell repertoires in cytomegalovirus infection. TCRdb re-analysed the reads in MiXCR, keeping a single row per CDR3 protein. This table holds approximately 500,000 distinct CDR3 sequences, more than 15% found once. Sequencing was carried out using CD8+ T cells from PBMCs. The source of these receptors is a human donor in good health (CMV status not recorded). Some clones in this sample may be carry-over from other donors' samples.

This clonotype was observed a few times. V usage is TRBV18 and J usage is TRBJ1-1; no clear D. The germline V gene has CDR1 KGHSH and CDR2 LQKENI. The CDR3 extends over 13 amino acids. V gave up 6 bases and J gave up 2 bases, with 10 bases separating them. Written as DNA, the CDR3 is TGTGCCAGCTCCAAAGAGGGAAACACTGAAGCTTTCTTT. Its protein product is CASSKEGNTEAFF. Full variable domain (rest looked up from reference TRBV18 and TRBJ1-1): NAGVMQNPRHLVRRRGQEARLRCSPMKGHSHVYWYRQLPEEGLKFMVYLQKENIIDESGMPKERFSAEFPKEGPSILRIQQVVRGDSAAYFCASSKEGNTEAFFGQGTRLTVV.

V is TRBV2 and J is TRBJ2-1, with TRBD1 matching over 8 bases. This CDR3 comprises 15 residues. V lost 6 bases and J lost 5; bases outside the gene matches: 9. Germline CDR1 is SNHLY and CDR2 is FYNNEI. The CDR3 DNA reads as TGTGCCAGCAGCCACGACAGGGGCCTAGACAATGAGCAGTTCTTC. Protein sequence: CASSHDRGLDNEQFF. Full variable domain (missing parts from reference TRBV2 and TRBJ2-1): EPEVTQTPSHQVTQMGQEVILRCVPISNHLYFYWYRQILGQKVEFLVSFYNNEISEKSEIFDDQFSVERPDGSNFTLKIRSTKLEDSAMYFCASSHDRGLDNEQFFGPGTRLTVL.

This rearrangement joins TRBV20-1 to TRBJ2-5, with 11 bases fitting TRBD2. J lost 5 bases, V lost 2 bases, and 7 bases had no gene match. Germline loops: CDR1 DFQATT, CDR2 SNEGSKA (reference sequence). CDR3 size: 15 residues. The CDR3 loop reads CSARPGLAGRETQYF. The DNA of the CDR3 is TGCAGTGCTAGACCCGGACTAGCGGGTAGGGAGACCCAGTACTTC.

This clonotype was detected only a few times. The rearrangement uses TRBV9 and TRBJ2-5; D is undetermined. V was clipped by 7 bases and J by 1 base, with 8 bases between them. This CDR3 has 12 amino acids. Germline V gene data show CDR1 as SGDLS and CDR2 as YYNGEE. The CDR3 loop reads CASSNVQETQYF. The CDR3 bases are TGTGCCAGCTCAAATGTCCAAGAGACCCAGTACTTC.

This clonotype was seen at least ten times. The rearrangement uses TRBV7-6 and TRBJ2-2, with TRBD2 identical over 13 bases. Trimming took 5 bases from V and 7 from J; bases not matched to a gene: 7. This CDR3 region has 16 residues. Germline CDR1 and CDR2: SGHVS and FNYEAQ. The CDR3 loop reads CASSPRTSGSFGELFF. Here the CDR3 DNA reads TGTGCCAGCAGCCCACGGACTAGCGGGAGTTTCGGGGAGCTGTTTTTT. Filled out from reference TRBV7-6 and TRBJ2-2, the complete variable domain reads GAGVSQSPRYKVTKRGQDVALRCDPISGHVSLYWYRQALGQGPEFLTYFNYEAQQDKSGLPNDRFSAERPEGSISTLTIQRTEQRDSAMYRCASSPRTSGSFGELFFGEGSRLTVL.

This clonotype was found many times. The V gene is TRBV2, the J gene TRBJ2-7, with D uncertain. The V gene lost 2 bases and the J gene lost 4 bases, with 12 bases spanning the gap. The CDR3 has 14 amino acids. Germline-derived CDR1 and CDR2 are SNHLY and FYNNEI. For the CDR3, the DNA is TGTGCCAGCAGTGAAACCGGGTCCAGTTACGAGCAGTACTTC. It encodes CASSETGSSYEQYF.

The J gene is TRBJ2-1, the V gene TRBV20-1; weak D call: TRBD2 (6 bases). V was trimmed by 1 base and J by 3 bases, leaving 13 bases between them. The germline V gene encodes CDR1 DFQATT and CDR2 SNEGSKA (reference sequence). The CDR3 runs 15 residues. The CDR3 protein is CSARVNSGNYNEQFF. CDR3 DNA: TGCAGTGCTAGAGTAAATAGCGGCAACTACAATGAGCAGTTCTTC.

This clonotype turned up a few times. The chain uses TRBV11-2 and TRBJ2-3; D call uncertain. Trimming took 1 base from V and 6 from J, leaving 8 bases between them. The CDR3 length is 13 residues. CDR1 is SGHAT and CDR2 is FQNNGV in the germline V gene. The CDR3 sequence is CASSLAISDTQYF. Here the CDR3 DNA reads TGTGCCAGCAGCTTAGCTATCAGCGATACGCAGTATTTT.

The chain has TRBV5-6 and TRBJ1-6; no clear D. The CDR3 length is 17 residues. From germline, CDR1 is SGHDT and CDR2 YYEEEE. Trimming removed 4 bases at V and 0 bases at J, with 14 bases between. Here the CDR3 reads CASSGGPESSYNSPLHF. CDR3 coding DNA: TGTGCCAGCAGCGGTGGACCCGAAAGCTCCTATAATTCACCCCTCCACTTT.

This clonotype was recorded many times. The chain uses TRBV7-9 and TRBJ1-2, with D perhaps TRBD1 (5 bases). V was shortened by 3 bases and J by 4 bases, with 9 bases between the two germline ends. CDR3 length equals 13 residues. CDR1 is SEHNR and CDR2 is FQNEAQ in the germline V gene (reference sequence). The chain's CDR3 is CASSLPGSYGYTF. The CDR3 bases are TGTGCCAGCAGCTTGCCAGGGTCCTATGGCTACACCTTC.

Of note for this clonotype: Without the conserved terminal phenylalanine or tryptophan, this CDR3 likely stems from a read error. The chain is built from TRBV27 and TRBJ2-4; D is uncertain. CDR1 MNHEY and CDR2 SMNVEV come from the germline V gene (reference sequence). The CDR3 extends over 12 amino acids. The V and J ends lost 6 bases and 0 bases respectively, with 3 bases between them. CDR3 nucleotides: TGTGCCAGCAGCCTAGCCAAAAACATTCAGTACTTA. Encoded protein: CASSLAKNIQYL.

The rearrangement links TRBV6-5 to TRBJ2-6, with D possibly TRBD1 on 5 matching bases. This CDR3 comprises 15 residues. Trimming stripped 2 bases from V and 12 bases from J, with 17 bases between. CDR1 and CDR2 (germline): MNHEY, SVGAGI. The chain's CDR3 is CASSYLETESSVLTF. As DNA, the CDR3 is TGTGCCAGCAGTTACCTAGAGACAGAGTCTAGCGTCCTGACTTTC.

V usage is TRBV9 and J usage is TRBJ2-5; D is possibly TRBD2 (6 bases). The CDR3 runs to 15 residues. With 4 bases removed from V and 1 base from J, the gap between germline ends came to 14 bases. The germline CDR1 and CDR2 sequences are SGDLS and YYNGEE. This CDR3 reads CASSPLGGLQETQYF. DNA of the CDR3: TGTGCCAGCAGCCCCCTGGGGGGACTCCAAGAGACCCAGTACTTC.

This clonotype occurred a few times. The chain combines TRBV6-6 with TRBJ2-7, with no clear D. Deletions cut 2 bases from V and 2 bases from J, with 7 bases between. The CDR3 length is 13 residues. Germline CDR1 is MNHNY and CDR2 is SVGAGI (reference sequence). CDR3: CASSYTVAYEQYF. The DNA for the CDR3 is TGTGCCAGCAGTTACACAGTTGCCTACGAGCAGTACTTC.

This clonotype was seen only a few times. The chain employs TRBV15 and TRBJ1-1; 7 nucleotides line up with TRBD1. Germline V CDR1 and CDR2: LNHNV, YYDKDF (reference sequence). V trimming: 5 bases; J trimming: 0 bases; junction bases outside the gene matches: 6. This CDR3 region has 15 residues. As DNA, the CDR3 is TGTGCCACCAGCCGACGGGACAGAATGAACACTGAAGCTTTCTTT. This gives the protein CATSRRDRMNTEAFF.

This clonotype was recorded many times. CDR3: CASSSGQADEKLFF. The CDR3 DNA sequence: TGTGCCAGCAGCTCGGGACAGGCTGATGAAAAACTGTTTTTT. The chain combines TRBV7-9 with TRBJ1-4; 8 bases are shared with TRBD1. V dropped 4 bases and J dropped 6; count of bases not matched to a gene: 4. The CDR3 loop spans 14 amino acids. Germline V gene lookup returns CDR1 SEHNR and CDR2 FQNEAQ (reference sequence).

The chain couples TRBV14 to TRBJ1-2; D possibly corresponds to TRBD1 (5 bases). There are 13 residues in the CDR3. V gave up 2 bases and J gave up 5 bases, with 9 bases separating them. CDR1 and CDR2 from the germline V gene are SGHDN and FVKESK. The CDR3 reads CASSQIRGYGYTF. In nucleotides, the CDR3 is TGTGCCAGCAGCCAAATCCGGGGGTATGGCTACACCTTC. The whole variable domain, remainder taken from reference TRBV14 and TRBJ1-2, is EAGVTQFPSHSVIEKGQTVTLRCDPISGHDNLYWYRRVMGKEIKFLLHFVKESKQDESGMPNNRFLAERTGGTYSTLKVQPAELEDSGVYFCASSQIRGYGYTFGSGTRLTVV.

Many counts were recorded for this clonotype. The chain combines TRBV7-9 with TRBJ2-7, with D perhaps assigned TRBD1 or TRBD2 (6 bases each). The CDR3 contains 14 residues. The V gene's germline CDR1 is SEHNR and CDR2 FQNEAQ (reference sequence). Trimming stripped 5 bases from V and 5 bases from J, with 16 bases between. This chain's CDR3 is CASSPMGGKDEQYF. The CDR3 DNA follows: TGTGCCAGCAGCCCTATGGGGGGCAAGGACGAGCAGTACTTC.

This clonotype was detected many times. The J gene is TRBJ2-1, the V gene TRBV5-4; 9 nucleotides agree with TRBD2. The CDR3 totals 16 residues. V dropped 7 bases and J dropped 5; count of bases not matched to a gene: 13. Germline CDR1 SGHNT, CDR2 YYREEE (reference sequence). The CDR3 protein is CASLGASGDGHNEQFF. The CDR3 DNA sequence: TGTGCCAGCCTCGGGGCTAGCGGGGATGGTCACAATGAGCAGTTCTTC.

There are many counts of this clonotype. V gene TRBV2 combines with J gene TRBJ1-6, with D perhaps TRBD1 (5 bases). The CDR3 has 16 amino acids. CDR1 is SNHLY, CDR2 FYNNEI, per germline. Trimming removed 6 bases from V and 12 bases from J, with 24 bases in between. The CDR3 DNA reads as TGTGCCAGCAGAGGAAGAGGGACGCCTAAGGATTTACCCCTCCACTTT. This codes for CASRGRGTPKDLPLHF. The variable domain in full, with the rest retrieved from reference TRBV2 and TRBJ1-6, is EPEVTQTPSHQVTQMGQEVILRCVPISNHLYFYWYRQILGQKVEFLVSFYNNEISEKSEIFDDQFSVERPDGSNFTLKIRSTKLEDSAMYFCASRGRGTPKDLPLHFGNGTRLTVT.

The V call is TRBV27, the J call TRBJ1-2; D is undetermined. The length of the CDR3 is 14 residues. V was trimmed by 4 bases and J by 4 bases, leaving 13 bases between them. The V gene's germline CDR1 is MNHEY and CDR2 SMNVEV (reference sequence). CDR3 nucleotide sequence: TGTGCCAGCAGTTCGGGTCCGGGTATCTATGGCTACACCTTC. Translating it yields CASSSGPGIYGYTF.